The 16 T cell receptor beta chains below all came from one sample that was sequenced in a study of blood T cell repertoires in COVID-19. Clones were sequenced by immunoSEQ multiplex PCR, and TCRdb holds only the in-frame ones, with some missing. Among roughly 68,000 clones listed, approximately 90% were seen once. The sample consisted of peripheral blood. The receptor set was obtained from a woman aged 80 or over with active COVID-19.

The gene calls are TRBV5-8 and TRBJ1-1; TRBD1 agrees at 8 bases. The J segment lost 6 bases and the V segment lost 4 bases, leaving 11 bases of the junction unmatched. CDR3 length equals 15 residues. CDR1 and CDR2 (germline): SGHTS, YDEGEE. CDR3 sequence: CASSPLDRALSEAFF. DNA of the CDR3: TGTGCCAGCAGCCCGCTGGACAGGGCACTTTCTGAAGCTTTCTTT. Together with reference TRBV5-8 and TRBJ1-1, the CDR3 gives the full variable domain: EAGVTQSPTHLIKTRGQQATLRCSPISGHTSVYWYQQALGLGLQFLLWYDEGEERNRGNFPPRFSGRQFPNYSSELNVNALELEDSALYLCASSPLDRALSEAFFGQGTRLTVV.

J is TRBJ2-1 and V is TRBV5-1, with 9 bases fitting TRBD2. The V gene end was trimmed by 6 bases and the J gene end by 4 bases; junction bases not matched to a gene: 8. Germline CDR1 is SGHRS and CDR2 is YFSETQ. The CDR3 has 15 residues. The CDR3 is CASIGSAGGYNEQFF. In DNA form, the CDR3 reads TGCGCCAGCATAGGTTCGGCGGGAGGGTACAATGAGCAGTTCTTC.

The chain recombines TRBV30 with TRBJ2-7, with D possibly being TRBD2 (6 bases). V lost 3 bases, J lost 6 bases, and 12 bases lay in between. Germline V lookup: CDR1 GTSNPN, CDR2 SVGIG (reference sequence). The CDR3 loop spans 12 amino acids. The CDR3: CAWSPMGGEQYF. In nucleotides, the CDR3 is TGTGCCTGGAGCCCCATGGGGGGCGAGCAGTACTTC.

The CDR3 protein is CASTRDTGELFF. The DNA of the CDR3 is TGTGCCAGCACCCGGGACACCGGGGAGCTGTTTTTT. The V and J genes are TRBV12-3 or TRBV12-4 and TRBJ2-2; D unclear. This CDR3 is built from 12 residues. V lost 7 bases to trimming and J lost 3 bases, with 6 bases between them.

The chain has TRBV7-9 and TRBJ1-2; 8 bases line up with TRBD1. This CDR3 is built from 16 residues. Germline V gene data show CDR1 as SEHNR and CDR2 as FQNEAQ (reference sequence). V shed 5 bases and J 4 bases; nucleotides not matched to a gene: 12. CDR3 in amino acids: CASSRGQGSRSYGYTF. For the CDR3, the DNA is TGTGCCAGCAGCAGAGGACAGGGAAGTAGGTCCTATGGCTACACCTTC.

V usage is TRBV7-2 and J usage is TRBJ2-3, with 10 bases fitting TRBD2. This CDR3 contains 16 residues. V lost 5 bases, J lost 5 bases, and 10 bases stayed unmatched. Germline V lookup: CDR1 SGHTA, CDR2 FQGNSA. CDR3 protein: CASSPPASGRGDTQYF. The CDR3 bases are TGTGCCAGCAGCCCTCCTGCTAGCGGGAGAGGAGATACGCAGTATTTT.

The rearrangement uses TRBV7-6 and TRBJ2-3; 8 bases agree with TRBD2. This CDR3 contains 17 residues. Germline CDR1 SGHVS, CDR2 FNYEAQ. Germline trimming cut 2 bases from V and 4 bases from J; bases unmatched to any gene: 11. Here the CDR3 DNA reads TGTGCCAGCAGCTTATTAGCCAGCGGGAGCTTCGCAGATACGCAGTATTTT. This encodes CASSLLASGSFADTQYF.

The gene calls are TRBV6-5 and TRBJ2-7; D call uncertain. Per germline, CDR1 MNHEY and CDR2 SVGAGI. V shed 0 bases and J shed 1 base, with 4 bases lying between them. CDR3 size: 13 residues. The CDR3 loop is CASSYSLSYEQYF. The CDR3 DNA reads TGTGCCAGCAGTTACTCTCTTTCCTACGAGCAGTACTTC.

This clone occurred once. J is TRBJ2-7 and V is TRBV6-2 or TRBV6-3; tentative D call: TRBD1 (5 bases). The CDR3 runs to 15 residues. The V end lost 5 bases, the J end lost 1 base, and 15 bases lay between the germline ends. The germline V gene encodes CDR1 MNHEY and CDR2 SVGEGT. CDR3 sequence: CASSPVQDISYEQYF. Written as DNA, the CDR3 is TGTGCCAGCAGTCCCGTACAGGATATATCCTACGAGCAGTACTTC.

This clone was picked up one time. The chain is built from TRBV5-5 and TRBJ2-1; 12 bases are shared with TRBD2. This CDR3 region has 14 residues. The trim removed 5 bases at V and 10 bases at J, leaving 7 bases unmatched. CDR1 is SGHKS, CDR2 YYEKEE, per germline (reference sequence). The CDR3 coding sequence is TGTGCCAGCAGAGAGACTAGCGGGAGCCTCGAGCAGTTCTTC. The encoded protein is CASRETSGSLEQFF.

The CDR3 coding sequence is TGTGCCACCAGTGATACCCGGACTAGCGGGTACTGGTCGTACGGCAATGAGCAGTTCTTC. Its protein product is CATSDTRTSGYWSYGNEQFF. The rearrangement uses TRBV24-1 and TRBJ2-1; 11 nucleotides match TRBD2. Trimming removed 3 bases from V and 6 bases from J; junction bases left unmatched: 18. The germline CDR1 and CDR2 sequences are KGHDR and SFDVKD. This CDR3 spans 20 amino acids.

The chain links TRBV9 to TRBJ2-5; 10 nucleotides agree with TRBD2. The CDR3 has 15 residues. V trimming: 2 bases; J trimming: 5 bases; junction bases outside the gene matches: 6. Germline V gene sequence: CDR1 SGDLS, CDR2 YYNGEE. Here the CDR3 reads CASSVIAGGRETQYF. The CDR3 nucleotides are TGTGCCAGCAGCGTTATAGCGGGAGGTCGGGAGACCCAGTACTTC. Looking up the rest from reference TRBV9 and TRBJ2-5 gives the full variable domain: DSGVTQTPKHLITATGQRVTLRCSPRSGDLSVYWYQQSLDQGLQFLIQYYNGEERAKGNILERFSAQQFPDLHSELNLSSLELGDSALYFCASSVIAGGRETQYFGPGTRLLVL.

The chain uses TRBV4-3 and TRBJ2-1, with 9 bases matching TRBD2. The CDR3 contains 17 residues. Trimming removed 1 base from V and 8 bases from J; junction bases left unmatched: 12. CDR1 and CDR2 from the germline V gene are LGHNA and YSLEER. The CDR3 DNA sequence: TGCGCCAGCAGCCAAGCGGCCGGACTAGCGCAGTATTATGAGCAGTTCTTC. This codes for CASSQAAGLAQYYEQFF.

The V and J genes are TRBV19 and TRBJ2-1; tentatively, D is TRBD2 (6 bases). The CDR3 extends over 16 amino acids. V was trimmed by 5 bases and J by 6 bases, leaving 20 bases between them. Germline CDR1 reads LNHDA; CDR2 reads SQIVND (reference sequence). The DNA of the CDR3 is TGTGCCAGTAGTTGGTCAACGGGAGACCCCTCCAATGAGCAGTTCTTC. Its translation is CASSWSTGDPSNEQFF.

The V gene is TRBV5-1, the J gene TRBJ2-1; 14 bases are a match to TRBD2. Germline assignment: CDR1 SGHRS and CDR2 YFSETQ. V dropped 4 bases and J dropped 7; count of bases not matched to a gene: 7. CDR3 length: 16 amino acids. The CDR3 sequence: CASSPGTSGRGNEQFF. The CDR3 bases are TGCGCCAGCAGCCCTGGGACTAGCGGGAGAGGAAATGAGCAGTTCTTC. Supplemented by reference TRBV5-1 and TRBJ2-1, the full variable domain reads KAGVTQTPRYLIKTRGQQVTLSCSPISGHRSVSWYQQTPGQGLQFLFEYFSETQRNKGNFPGRFSGRQFSNSRSEMNVSTLELGDSALYLCASSPGTSGRGNEQFFGPGTRLTVL.

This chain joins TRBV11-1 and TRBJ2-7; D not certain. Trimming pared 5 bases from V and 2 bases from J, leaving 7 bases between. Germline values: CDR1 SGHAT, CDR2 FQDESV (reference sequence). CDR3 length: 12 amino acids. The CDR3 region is CASSPGPYEQYF. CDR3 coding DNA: TGTGCCAGCAGCCCTGGGCCCTACGAGCAGTACTTC.